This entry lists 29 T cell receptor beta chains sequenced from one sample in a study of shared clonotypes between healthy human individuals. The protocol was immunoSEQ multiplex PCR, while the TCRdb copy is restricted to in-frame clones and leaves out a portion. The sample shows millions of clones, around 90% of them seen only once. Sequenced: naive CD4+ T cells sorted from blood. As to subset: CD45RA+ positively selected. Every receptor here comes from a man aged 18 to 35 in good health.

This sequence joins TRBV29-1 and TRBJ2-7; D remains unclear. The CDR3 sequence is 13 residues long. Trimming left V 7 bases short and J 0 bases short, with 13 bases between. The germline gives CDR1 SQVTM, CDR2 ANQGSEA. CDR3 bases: TGCAGCGGGGGTGGCAGTTTCTCCTACGAGCAGTACTTC. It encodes CSGGGSFSYEQYF.

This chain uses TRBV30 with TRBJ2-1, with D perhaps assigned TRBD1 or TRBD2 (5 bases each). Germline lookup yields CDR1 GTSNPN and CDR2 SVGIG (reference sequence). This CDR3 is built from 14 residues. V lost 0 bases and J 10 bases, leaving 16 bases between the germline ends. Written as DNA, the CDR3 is TGTGCCTGGAGTGTAGGGACCGCCGTCTGGGAGCAGTTCTTC. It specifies CAWSVGTAVWEQFF.

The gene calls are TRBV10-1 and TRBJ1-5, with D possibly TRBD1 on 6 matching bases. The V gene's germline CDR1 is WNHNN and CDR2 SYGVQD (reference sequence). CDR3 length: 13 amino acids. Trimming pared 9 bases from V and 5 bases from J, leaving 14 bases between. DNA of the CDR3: TGCGCCAGTGAAGAAGGGGGAGATCAGCCCCAGCATTTT. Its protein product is CASEEGGDQPQHF.

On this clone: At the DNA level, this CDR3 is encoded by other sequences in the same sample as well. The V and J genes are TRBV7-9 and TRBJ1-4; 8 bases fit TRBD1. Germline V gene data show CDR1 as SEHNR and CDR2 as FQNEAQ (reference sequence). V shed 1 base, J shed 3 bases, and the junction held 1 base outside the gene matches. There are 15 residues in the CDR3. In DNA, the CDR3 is TGTGCCAGCAGCTTAGGACAGGGGTCTAATGAAAAACTGTTTTTT. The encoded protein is CASSLGQGSNEKLFF.

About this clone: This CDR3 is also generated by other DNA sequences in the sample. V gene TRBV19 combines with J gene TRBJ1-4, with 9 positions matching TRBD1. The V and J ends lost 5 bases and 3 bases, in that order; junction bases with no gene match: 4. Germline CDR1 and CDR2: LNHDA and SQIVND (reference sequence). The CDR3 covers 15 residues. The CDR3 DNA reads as TGTGCCAGTAGTCCCGGGACAGGGTCTAATGAAAAACTGTTTTTT. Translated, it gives CASSPGTGSNEKLFF. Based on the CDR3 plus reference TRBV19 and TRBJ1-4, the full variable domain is DGGITQSPKYLFRKEGQNVTLSCEQNLNHDAMYWYRQDPGQGLRLIYYSQIVNDFQKGDIAEGYSVSREKKESFPLTVTSAQKNPTAFYLCASSPGTGSNEKLFFGSGTQLSVL.

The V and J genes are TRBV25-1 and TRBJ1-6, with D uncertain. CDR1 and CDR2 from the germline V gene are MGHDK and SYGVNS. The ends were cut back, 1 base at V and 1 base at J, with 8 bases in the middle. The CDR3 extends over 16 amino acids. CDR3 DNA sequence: TGTGCCAGCAGTGAATGGGTGGAGTCCTATAATTCACCCCTCCACTTT. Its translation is CASSEWVESYNSPLHF.

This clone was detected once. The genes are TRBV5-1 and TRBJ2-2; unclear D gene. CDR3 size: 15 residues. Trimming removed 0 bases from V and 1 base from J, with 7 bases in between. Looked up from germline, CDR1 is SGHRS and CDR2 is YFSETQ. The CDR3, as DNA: TGCGCCAGCAGCTTGGTTACGGGGAACACCGGGGAGCTGTTTTTT. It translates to CASSLVTGNTGELFF.

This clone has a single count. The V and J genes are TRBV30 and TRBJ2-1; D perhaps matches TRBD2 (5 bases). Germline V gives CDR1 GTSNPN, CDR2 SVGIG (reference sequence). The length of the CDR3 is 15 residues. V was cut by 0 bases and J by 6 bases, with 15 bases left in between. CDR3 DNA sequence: TGTGCCTGGAGTGTACGCCGGGTAGAGGGCAATGAGCAGTTCTTC. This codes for CAWSVRRVEGNEQFF. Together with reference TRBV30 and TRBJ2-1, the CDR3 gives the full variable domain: SQTIHQWPATLVQPVGSPLSLECTVEGTSNPNLYWYRQAAGRGLQLLFYSVGIGQISSEVPQNLSASRPQDRQFILSSKKLLLSDSGFYLCAWSVRRVEGNEQFFGPGTRLTVL.

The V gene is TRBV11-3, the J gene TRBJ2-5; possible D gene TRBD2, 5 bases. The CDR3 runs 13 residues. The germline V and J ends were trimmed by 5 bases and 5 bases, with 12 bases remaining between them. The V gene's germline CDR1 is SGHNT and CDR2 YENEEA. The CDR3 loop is CASSLGIKETQYF. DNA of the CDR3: TGTGCCAGCAGCCTCGGGATTAAGGAGACCCAGTACTTC.

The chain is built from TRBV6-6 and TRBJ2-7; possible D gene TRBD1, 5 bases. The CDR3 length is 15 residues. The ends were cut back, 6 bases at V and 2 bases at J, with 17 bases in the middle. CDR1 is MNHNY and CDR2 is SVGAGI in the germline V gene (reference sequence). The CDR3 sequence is CASRSPTGSAYEQYF. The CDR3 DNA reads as TGTGCCAGCAGGTCGCCTACAGGTTCCGCCTACGAGCAGTACTTC.

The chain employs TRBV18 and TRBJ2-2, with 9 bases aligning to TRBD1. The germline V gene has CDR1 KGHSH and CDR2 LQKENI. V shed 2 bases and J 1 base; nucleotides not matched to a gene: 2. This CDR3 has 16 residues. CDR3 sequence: CASSPTGGLNTGELFF. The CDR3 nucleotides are TGTGCCAGCTCACCAACAGGGGGCCTGAACACCGGGGAGCTGTTTTTT.

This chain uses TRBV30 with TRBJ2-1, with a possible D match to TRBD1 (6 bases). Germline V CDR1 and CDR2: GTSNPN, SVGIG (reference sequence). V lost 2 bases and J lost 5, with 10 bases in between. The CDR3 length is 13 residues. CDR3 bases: TGTGCCTGGAGTCAGGGGTCGGACAATGAGCAGTTCTTC. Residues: CAWSQGSDNEQFF.

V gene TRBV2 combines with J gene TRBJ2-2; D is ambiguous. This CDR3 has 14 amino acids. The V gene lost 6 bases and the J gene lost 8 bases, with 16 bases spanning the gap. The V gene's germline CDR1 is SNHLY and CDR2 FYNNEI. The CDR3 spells CASSNPLVRGELFF. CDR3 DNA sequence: TGTGCCAGCAGCAACCCCCTGGTGAGGGGGGAGCTGTTTTTT.

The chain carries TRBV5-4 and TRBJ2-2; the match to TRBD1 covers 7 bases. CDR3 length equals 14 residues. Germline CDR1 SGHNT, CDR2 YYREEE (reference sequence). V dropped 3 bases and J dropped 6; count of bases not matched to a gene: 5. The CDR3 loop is CASSSGDRSGELFF. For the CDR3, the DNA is TGTGCCAGCAGCTCAGGGGACAGATCCGGGGAGCTGTTTTTT.

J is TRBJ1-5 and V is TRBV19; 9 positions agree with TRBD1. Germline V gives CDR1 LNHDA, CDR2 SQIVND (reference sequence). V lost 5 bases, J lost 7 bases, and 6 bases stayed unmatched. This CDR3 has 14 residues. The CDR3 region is CASSAGTGRQPQHF. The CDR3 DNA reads TGTGCCAGTAGTGCCGGGACAGGGCGGCAGCCCCAGCATTTT.

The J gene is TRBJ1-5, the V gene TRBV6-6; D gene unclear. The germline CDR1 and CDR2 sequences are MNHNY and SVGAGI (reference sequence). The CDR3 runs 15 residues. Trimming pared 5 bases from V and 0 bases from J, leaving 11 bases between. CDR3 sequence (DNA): TGTGCCAGCAGTGGTCGACACCTTAGCAATCAGCCCCAGCATTTT. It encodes CASSGRHLSNQPQHF.

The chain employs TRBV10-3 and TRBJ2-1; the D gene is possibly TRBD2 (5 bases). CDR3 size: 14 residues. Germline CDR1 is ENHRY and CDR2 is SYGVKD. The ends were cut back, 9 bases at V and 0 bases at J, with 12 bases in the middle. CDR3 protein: CAMSSGSSYNEQFF. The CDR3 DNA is TGTGCCATGTCCTCGGGGAGCTCCTACAATGAGCAGTTCTTC.

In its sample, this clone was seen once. The CDR3 DNA follows: TGTGCCAGCAGCTTAGGACAGTTTAACACTGAAGCTTTCTTT. Amino acid sequence: CASSLGQFNTEAFF. This chain links TRBV7-2 with TRBJ1-1, with a tentative D call TRBD1 (5 bases). This CDR3 is built from 14 residues. Trimming took 1 base from V and 2 from J, leaving 8 bases between them. Germline loops: CDR1 SGHTA, CDR2 FQGNSA.

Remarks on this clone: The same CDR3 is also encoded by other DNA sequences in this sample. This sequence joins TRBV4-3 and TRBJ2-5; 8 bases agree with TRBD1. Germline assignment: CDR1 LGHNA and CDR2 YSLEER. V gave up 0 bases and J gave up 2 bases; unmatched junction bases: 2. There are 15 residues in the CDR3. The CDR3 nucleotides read TGCGCCAGCAGCCAAGAAGGGACAGGTCAAGAGACCCAGTACTTC. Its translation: CASSQEGTGQETQYF.

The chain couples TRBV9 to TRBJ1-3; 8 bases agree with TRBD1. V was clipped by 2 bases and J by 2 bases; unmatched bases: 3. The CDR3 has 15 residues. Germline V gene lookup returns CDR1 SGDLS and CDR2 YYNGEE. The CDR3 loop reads CASSVQTGAGNTIYF. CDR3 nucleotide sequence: TGTGCCAGCAGCGTCCAGACAGGGGCTGGAAACACCATATATTTT.

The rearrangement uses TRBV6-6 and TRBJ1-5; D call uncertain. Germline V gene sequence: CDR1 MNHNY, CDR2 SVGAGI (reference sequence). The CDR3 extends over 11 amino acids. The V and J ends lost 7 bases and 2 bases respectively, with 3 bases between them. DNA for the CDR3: TGTGCCAGCAATGGCAATCAGCCCCAGCATTTT. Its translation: CASNGNQPQHF.

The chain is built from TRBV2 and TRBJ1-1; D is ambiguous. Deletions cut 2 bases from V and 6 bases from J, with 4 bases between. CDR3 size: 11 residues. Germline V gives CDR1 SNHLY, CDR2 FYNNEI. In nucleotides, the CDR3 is TGTGCCAGCAGTGAATGGGCTGAAGCTTTCTTT. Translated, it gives CASSEWAEAFF.

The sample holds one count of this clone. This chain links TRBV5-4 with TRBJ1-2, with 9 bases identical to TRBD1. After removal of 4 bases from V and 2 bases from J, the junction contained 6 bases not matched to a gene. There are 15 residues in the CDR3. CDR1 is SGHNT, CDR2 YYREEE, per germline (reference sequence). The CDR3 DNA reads TGTGCCAGCAGCCGACAGGGGGGTCACAACTATGGCTACACCTTC. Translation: CASSRQGGHNYGYTF. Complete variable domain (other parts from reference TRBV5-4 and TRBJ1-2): ETGVTQSPTHLIKTRGQQVTLRCSSQSGHNTVSWYQQALGQGPQFIFQYYREEENGRGNFPPRFSGLQFPNYSSELNVNALELDDSALYLCASSRQGGHNYGYTFGSGTRLTVV.

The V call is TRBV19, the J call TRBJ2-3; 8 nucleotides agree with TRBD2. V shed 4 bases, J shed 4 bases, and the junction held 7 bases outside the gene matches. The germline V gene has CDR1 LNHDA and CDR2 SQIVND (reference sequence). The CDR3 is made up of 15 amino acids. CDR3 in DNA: TGTGCCAGTAGTACCGGGGGGGGCACAGCAGATACGCAGTATTTT. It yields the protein CASSTGGGTADTQYF.

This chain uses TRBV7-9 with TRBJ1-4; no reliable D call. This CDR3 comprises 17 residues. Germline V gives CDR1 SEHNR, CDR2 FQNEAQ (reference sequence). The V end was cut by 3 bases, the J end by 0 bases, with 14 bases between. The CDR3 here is CASSLGIPSATNEKLFF. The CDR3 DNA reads TGTGCCAGCAGCTTGGGAATTCCGTCGGCAACTAATGAAAAACTGTTTTTT.

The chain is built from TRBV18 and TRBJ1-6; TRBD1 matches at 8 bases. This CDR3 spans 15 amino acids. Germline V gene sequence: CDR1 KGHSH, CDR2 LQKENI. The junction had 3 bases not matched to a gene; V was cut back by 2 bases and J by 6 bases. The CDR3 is CASSPGQGINSPLHF. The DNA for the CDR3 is TGTGCCAGCTCACCAGGACAGGGTATTAATTCACCCCTCCACTTT. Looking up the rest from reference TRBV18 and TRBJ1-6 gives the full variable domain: NAGVMQNPRHLVRRRGQEARLRCSPMKGHSHVYWYRQLPEEGLKFMVYLQKENIIDESGMPKERFSAEFPKEGPSILRIQQVVRGDSAAYFCASSPGQGINSPLHFGNGTRLTVT.

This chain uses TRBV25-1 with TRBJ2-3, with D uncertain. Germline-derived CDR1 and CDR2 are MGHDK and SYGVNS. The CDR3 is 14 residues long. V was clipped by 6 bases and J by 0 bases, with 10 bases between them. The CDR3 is CASRRLGSTDTQYF. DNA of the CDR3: TGTGCCAGCAGGAGACTTGGGAGCACAGATACGCAGTATTTT.

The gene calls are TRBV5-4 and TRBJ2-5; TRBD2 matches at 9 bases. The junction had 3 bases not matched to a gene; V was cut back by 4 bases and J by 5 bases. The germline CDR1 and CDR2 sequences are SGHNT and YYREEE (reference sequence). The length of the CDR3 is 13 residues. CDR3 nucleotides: TGTGCCAGCAGCGCCACTAGCGGGGAGACCCAGTACTTC. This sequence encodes CASSATSGETQYF.

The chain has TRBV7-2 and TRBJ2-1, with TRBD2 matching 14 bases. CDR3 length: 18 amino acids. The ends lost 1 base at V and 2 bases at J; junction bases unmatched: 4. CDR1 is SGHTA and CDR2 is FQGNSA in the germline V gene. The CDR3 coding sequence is TGTGCCAGCAGCTTAGGTGGGACTAGCGGGAGTGCCTACAATGAGCAGTTCTTC. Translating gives CASSLGGTSGSAYNEQFF.